This T cell receptor beta chain was observed in a study of blood T cell repertoires in COVID-19. V was pared by 1 base and J by 1 base, with 7 bases between. Germline CDR1 reads LGHDT; CDR2 reads YNNKEL (reference sequence). CDR3 size: 14 residues. Using immunoSEQ multiplex PCR, the repertoire was profiled, and TCRdb retains in-frame clones only, with some absent. The data show over 130,000 clones, with approximately 78% seen just once and 4% held by the top ten. The sequencing input was peripheral blood. The receptor's source is a woman aged 80 or over with acute or convalescent COVID-19. The chain carries TRBV3-1 (or the pseudogene TRBV3-2) and TRBJ1-1, with unresolved D. CDR3 loop: CASSQGARNTEAFF. The CDR3 nucleotides read TGTGCCAGCAGCCAAGGGGCCAGGAACACTGAAGCTTTCTTT.